This T cell receptor (beta chain) was identified in a study of beta chain features in type 1 diabetes. Study-wide results and limits: TCRB CDR3 length was moderately but significantly reduced in all four CD4+ subsets of Type 1 diabetes patients.

This clone was counted only a few times. The antigen remains unidentified. Sequenced material consisted of expressed TCRB transcripts (all of the isolated RNA was reverse transcribed). The method was immunoSEQ multiplex PCR; TCRdb's version includes in-frame clones alone and lacks a portion of them. The table has some 120,000 clones, roughly a sixth seen once. The V gene's germline CDR1 is SNHLY and CDR2 FYNNEI. V dropped 4 bases and J dropped 0 bases, with 6 bases sitting between them. This CDR3 has 14 amino acids. The sequenced material came from central memory CD4+ T cells from blood. The TCR originated in a man aged 18-30 years with type 1 diabetes. The chain employs TRBV2 and TRBJ1-4; D unresolved. The CDR3 reads CASSALATNEKLFF. In nucleotides, the CDR3 is TGTGCCAGCAGTGCCCTTGCAACTAATGAAAAACTGTTTTTT.